The rows below give T cell receptor beta chains drawn from one sample of a study of identical twins. TCRdb re-derived calls from the 5' RACE reads in MiXCR, one entry per CDR3 protein. Among around 450,000 distinct CDR3 sequences listed, about 14% were seen once. This sample also belongs to another study, concerning yellow fever vaccine responses in identical twins.

Input material: CD4+ T cells sorted from blood. The receptors stem from a woman in her late teens or twenties in good health. Each CDR3 is given with its conserved first and last residue. Each record gives: V gene, D gene, clone size, J gene, CDR3 protein, CDR3 DNA. D genes are given only for firm matches. Expanded clones get a size class; other rows say once, few or many, or leave the size out.

TRBV12-3/TRBV12-4	TRBD1	few	TRBJ2-1	CASSLAGQGHNEQFF	TGTGCCAGCAGTTTAGCGGGACAGGGCCACAATGAGCAGTTCTTC
TRBV5-1	-	many	TRBJ2-1	CASSLARGVEEQFF	TGCGCCAGCAGCTTGGCCAGAGGGGTAGAAGAGCAGTTCTTC
TRBV7-2	TRBD2	-	TRBJ2-3	CASSPRTSGRTDTQYF	TGTGCCAGCAGCCCTCGGACTAGCGGGAGGACAGATACGCAGTATTTT
TRBV5-1	-	few	TRBJ2-1	CASRPDNNEQFF	TGCGCCAGCAGGCCGGATAACAATGAGCAGTTCTTC
TRBV27	TRBD2	few	TRBJ2-1	CASSLWREDSEQFF	TGTGCCAGCAGTTTGTGGCGGGAGGACAGTGAGCAGTTCTTC
TRBV24-1	TRBD1	few	TRBJ1-2	CATSDETGGHGYTF	TGTGCCACCAGTGATGAGACAGGGGGCCATGGCTACACCTTC
TRBV29-1	-	-	TRBJ2-3	CSVRLQLTDTQYF	TGCAGCGTACGGCTCCAGCTCACAGATACGCAGTATTTT
TRBV19	-	-	TRBJ2-7	CASRPTAGYEQYF	TGTGCCAGTAGACCGACCGCAGGCTACGAGCAGTACTTC
TRBV9	TRBD2	-	TRBJ2-1	CASSAGLAGGPGNEQFF	TGTGCCAGCAGCGCAGGACTAGCGGGAGGGCCGGGGAATGAGCAGTTCTTC
TRBV29-1	TRBD1	-	TRBJ1-5	CSVAQGGNQPQHF	TGCAGCGTAGCACAGGGGGGCAATCAGCCCCAGCATTTT
TRBV6-2/TRBV6-3	-	few	TRBJ2-3	CASSYYSDRQYF	TGTGCCAGCAGTTACTACTCGGACAGGCAGTATTTT
TRBV6-2/TRBV6-3	-	many	TRBJ2-7	CASSLQAAYEQYF	TGTGCCAGCAGTTTGCAGGCCGCCTACGAGCAGTACTTC
TRBV7-2	TRBD1	many	TRBJ1-6	CASSLRDSNSPLHF	TGTGCCAGCAGCCTCCGGGACAGTAATTCACCCCTCCACTTT
TRBV28	-	-	TRBJ2-7	CASSPNGVGAYEQYF	TGTGCCAGCAGTCCCAATGGTGTCGGCGCCTACGAGCAGTACTTC
TRBV7-3	-	-	TRBJ2-7	CASSLSPGAHEQYF	TGTGCCAGCAGCTTATCCCCGGGGGCGCACGAGCAGTACTTC
TRBV20-1	-	-	TRBJ2-5	CSARDWRLQETQYF	TGCAGTGCTAGAGATTGGCGATTACAAGAGACCCAGTACTTC
TRBV7-2	TRBD1	-	TRBJ2-7	CASSFAGTGGSLGEQYF	TGTGCCAGCAGCTTCGCCGGGACAGGGGGCTCATTGGGCGAGCAGTACTTC
TRBV15	-	-	TRBJ2-7	CATSRARTVSYEQYF	TGTGCCACCAGCAGGGCCAGGACAGTCTCCTACGAGCAGTACTTC
TRBV4-2	TRBD1	few	TRBJ2-2	CASSQAPTGGVTGELFF	TGTGCCAGCAGCCAAGCCCCGACAGGGGGAGTCACCGGGGAGCTGTTTTTT
TRBV18	TRBD2	-	TRBJ2-1	CASSPLGRASGIIDNEQFF	TGTGCCAGCTCACCCCTGGGGAGGGCTAGCGGGATCATCGACAATGAGCAGTTCTTC
TRBV6-2/TRBV6-3	-	-	TRBJ2-3	CASSPPGPQYF	TGTGCCAGCAGCCCCCCTGGTCCGCAGTATTTT
TRBV19	-	once	TRBJ1-5	CASSTGQRNQPQHF	TGTGCCAGTAGTACTGGACAGAGAAATCAGCCCCAGCATTTT
TRBV29-1	-	few	TRBJ1-2	CSVAQSGGARGYTF	TGCAGCGTTGCCCAATCGGGGGGGGCGCGTGGCTACACCTTC
TRBV7-9	-	-	TRBJ2-4	CASSVSGDGVIQYF	TGTGCCAGCAGCGTGTCGGGGGACGGTGTCATTCAGTACTTC
TRBV9	-	few	TRBJ2-2	CASSVEGSPGELFF	TGTGCCAGCAGCGTAGAAGGTAGCCCCGGGGAGCTGTTTTTT
TRBV7-9	-	-	TRBJ2-5	CASSLVQYQETQYF	TGTGCCAGCAGTTTAGTACAGTATCAAGAGACCCAGTACTTC
TRBV29-1	-	-	TRBJ1-2	CSVEDFQGRHYGYTF	TGCAGCGTTGAAGATTTCCAGGGTAGGCACTATGGCTACACCTTC
TRBV16	-	few	TRBJ2-1	CASLWTPYNEQFF	TGTGCCAGCCTTTGGACACCGTACAATGAGCAGTTCTTC
TRBV5-6	TRBD1	-	TRBJ1-3	CASSRQGITENTIYF	TGTGCCAGCAGCCGACAGGGAATAACTGAAAACACCATATATTTT
TRBV5-1	TRBD1	few	TRBJ2-1	CASSRPGQGPYNEQLF	TGCGCCAGCAGCAGGCCGGGACAGGGGCCTTACAATGAGCAGCTCTTC
TRBV20-1	-	-	TRBJ2-3	CSAYPAISSTDTQYF	TGCAGTGCTTATCCCGCAATCTCTAGCACAGATACGCAGTATTTT
TRBV28	-	-	TRBJ2-3	CASSPPPGTDTQYF	TGTGCCAGCAGTCCTCCCCCGGGCACAGATACGCAGTATTTT